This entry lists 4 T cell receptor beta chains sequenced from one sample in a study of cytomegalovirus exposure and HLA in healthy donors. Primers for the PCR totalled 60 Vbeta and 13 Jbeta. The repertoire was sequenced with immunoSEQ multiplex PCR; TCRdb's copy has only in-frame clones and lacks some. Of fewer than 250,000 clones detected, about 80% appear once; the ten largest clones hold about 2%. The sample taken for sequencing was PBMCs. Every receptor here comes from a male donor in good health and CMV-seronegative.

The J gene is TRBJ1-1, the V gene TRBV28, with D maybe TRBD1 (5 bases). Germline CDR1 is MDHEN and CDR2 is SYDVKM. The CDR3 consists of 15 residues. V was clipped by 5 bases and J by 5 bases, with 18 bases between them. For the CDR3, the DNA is TGTGCCAGCAGTCCCCCATCCGGGGAGGGGACTGAAGCTTTCTTT. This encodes CASSPPSGEGTEAFF. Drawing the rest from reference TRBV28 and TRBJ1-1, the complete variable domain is DVKVTQSSRYLVKRTGEKVFLECVQDMDHENMFWYRQDPGLGLRLIYFSYDVKMKEKGDIPEGYSVSREKKERFSLILESASTNQTSMYLCASSPPSGEGTEAFFGQGTRLTVV.

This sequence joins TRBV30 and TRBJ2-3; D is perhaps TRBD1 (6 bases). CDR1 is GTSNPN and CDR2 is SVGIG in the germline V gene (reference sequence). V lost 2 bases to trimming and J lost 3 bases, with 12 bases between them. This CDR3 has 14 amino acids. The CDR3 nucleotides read TGTGCCTGGAGTTCCAGGGGATGGACAGATACGCAGTATTTT. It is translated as CAWSSRGWTDTQYF.

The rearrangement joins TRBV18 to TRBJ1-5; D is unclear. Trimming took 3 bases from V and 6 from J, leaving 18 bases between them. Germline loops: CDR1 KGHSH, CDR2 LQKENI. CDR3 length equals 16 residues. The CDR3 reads CASSPYGVDPSQPQHF. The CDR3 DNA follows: TGTGCCAGCTCACCCTACGGGGTGGACCCATCTCAGCCCCAGCATTTT.

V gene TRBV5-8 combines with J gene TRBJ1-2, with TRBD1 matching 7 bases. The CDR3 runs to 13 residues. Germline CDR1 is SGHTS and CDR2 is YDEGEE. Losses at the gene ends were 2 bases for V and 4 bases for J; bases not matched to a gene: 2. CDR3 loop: CASSFSGGYGYTF. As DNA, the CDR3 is TGTGCCAGCAGCTTCTCAGGGGGCTATGGCTACACCTTC.